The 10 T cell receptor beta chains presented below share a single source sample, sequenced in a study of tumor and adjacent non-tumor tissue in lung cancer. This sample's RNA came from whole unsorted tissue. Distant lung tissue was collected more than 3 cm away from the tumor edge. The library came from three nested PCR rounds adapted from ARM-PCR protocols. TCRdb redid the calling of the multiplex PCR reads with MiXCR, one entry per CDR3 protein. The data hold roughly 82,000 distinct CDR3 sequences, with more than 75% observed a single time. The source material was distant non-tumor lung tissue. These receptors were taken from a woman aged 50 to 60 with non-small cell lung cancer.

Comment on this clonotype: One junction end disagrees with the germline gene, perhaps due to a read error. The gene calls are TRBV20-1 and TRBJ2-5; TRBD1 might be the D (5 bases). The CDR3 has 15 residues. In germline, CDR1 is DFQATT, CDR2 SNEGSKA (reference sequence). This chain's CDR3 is CGARNSQGSQETQYF. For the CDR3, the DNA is TGCGGTGCTAGAAATAGTCAGGGATCCCAAGAGACCCAGTACTTC.

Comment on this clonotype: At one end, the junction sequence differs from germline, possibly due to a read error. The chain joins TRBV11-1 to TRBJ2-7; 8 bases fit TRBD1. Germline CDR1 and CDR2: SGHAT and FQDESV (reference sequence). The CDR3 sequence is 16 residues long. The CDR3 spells CASSPLGDRTFYEHYF. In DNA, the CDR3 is TGTGCCAGCAGCCCACTAGGGGACAGGACCTTCTACGAGCACTACTTC.

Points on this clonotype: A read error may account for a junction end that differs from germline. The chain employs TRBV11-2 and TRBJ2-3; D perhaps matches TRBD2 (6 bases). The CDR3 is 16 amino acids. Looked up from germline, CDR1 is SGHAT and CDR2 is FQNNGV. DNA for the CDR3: TGTGCCAGCAACGCTAGGCTCGTGGGGAGGCCAGACACGCAGTATTTT. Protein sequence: CASNARLVGRPDTQYF.

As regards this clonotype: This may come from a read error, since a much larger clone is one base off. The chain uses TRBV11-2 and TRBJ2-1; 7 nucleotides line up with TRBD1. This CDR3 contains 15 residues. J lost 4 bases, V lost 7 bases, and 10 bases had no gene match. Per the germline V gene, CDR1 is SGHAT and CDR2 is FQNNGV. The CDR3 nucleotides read TGTGCCAGCAACCCCAGACAGGGCGGATACAATGAGCAGTTCTTC. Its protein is CASNPRQGGYNEQFF. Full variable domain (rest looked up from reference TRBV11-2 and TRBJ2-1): EAGVAQSPRYKIIEKRQSVAFWCNPISGHATLYWYQQILGQGPKLLIQFQNNGVVDDSQLPKDRFSAERLKGVDSTLKIQPAKLEDSAVYLCASNPRQGGYNEQFFGPGTRLTVL.

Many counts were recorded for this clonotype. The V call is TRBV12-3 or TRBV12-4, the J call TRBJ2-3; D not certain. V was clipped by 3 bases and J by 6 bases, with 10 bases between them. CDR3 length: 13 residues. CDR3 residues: CASSFFDFDTQYF. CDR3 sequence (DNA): TGTGCCAGCAGTTTTTTTGACTTCGATACGCAGTATTTT.

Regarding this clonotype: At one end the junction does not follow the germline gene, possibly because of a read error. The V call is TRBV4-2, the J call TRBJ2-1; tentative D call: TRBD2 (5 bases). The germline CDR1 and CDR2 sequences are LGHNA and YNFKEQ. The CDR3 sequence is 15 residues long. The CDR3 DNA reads TGTGCCGGCAGTCCCCAAGAGAGAGGGCGGAATGAGCAGTTCTTC. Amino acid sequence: CAGSPQERGRNEQFF.

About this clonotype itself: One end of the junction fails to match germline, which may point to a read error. CDR3 residues: CASRQPGTNSYEHYF. The CDR3 DNA sequence: TGTGCCAGCAGACAACCCGGGACGAACTCCTACGAGCACTACTTC. The chain has TRBV4-1 and TRBJ2-7; D possibly uses TRBD1 or TRBD2 (5 bases each). Germline V lookup: CDR1 MGHRA, CDR2 YSYEKL. The CDR3 consists of 15 residues.

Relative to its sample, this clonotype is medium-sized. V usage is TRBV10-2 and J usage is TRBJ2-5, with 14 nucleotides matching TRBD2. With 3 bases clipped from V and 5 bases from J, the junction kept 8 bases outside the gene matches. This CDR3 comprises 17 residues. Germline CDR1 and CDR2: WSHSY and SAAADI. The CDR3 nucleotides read TGCGCCAGCAGTGACCCGACTAGCGGGAGGGAGGGCGAGACCCAGTACTTC. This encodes CASSDPTSGREGETQYF.

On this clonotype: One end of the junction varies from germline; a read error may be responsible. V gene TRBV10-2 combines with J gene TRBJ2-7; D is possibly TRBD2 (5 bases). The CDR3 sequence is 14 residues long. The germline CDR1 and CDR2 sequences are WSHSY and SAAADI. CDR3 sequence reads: CASSWELFSYEQYF. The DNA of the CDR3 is TGCGCAAGCAGTTGGGAGCTTTTCTCCTACGAGCAGTACTTC.

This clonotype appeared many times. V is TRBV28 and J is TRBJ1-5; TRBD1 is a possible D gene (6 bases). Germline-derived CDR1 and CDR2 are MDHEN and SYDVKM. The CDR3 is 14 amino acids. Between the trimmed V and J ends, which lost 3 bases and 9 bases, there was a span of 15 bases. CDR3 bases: TGTGCCAGCAGTTTTTGGTCGGGAGGGGGGCCCCAGCATTTT. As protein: CASSFWSGGGPQHF.